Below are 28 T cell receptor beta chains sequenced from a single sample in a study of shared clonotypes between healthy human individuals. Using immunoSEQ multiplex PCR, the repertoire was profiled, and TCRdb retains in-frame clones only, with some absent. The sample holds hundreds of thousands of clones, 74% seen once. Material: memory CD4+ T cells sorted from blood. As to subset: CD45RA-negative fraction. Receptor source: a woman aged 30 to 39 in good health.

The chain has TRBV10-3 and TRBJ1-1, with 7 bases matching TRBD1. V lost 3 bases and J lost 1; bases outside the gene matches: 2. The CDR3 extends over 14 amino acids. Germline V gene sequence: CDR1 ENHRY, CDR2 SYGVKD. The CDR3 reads CAISDPGGNTEAFF. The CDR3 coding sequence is TGTGCCATCAGTGACCCAGGGGGGAACACTGAAGCTTTCTTT.

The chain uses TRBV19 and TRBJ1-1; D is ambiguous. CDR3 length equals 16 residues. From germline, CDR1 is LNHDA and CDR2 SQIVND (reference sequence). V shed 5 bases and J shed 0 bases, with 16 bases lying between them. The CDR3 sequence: CASSLLTRGLNTEAFF. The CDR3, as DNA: TGTGCCAGTAGTCTTCTGACGCGAGGGTTGAACACTGAAGCTTTCTTT.

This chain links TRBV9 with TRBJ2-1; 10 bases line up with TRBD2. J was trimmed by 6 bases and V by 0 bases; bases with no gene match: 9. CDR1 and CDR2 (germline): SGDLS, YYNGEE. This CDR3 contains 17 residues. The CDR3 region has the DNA TGTGCCAGCAGCGTAGGGGTCCTAGCGGGAGTCACCAATGAGCAGTTCTTC. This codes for CASSVGVLAGVTNEQFF.

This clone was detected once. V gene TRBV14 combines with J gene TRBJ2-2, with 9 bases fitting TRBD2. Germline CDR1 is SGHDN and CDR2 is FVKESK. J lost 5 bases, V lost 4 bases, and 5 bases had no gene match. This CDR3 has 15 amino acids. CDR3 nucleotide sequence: TGTGCCAGCAGCCGGATAGCGGGAGATACCGGGGAGCTGTTTTTT. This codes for CASSRIAGDTGELFF.

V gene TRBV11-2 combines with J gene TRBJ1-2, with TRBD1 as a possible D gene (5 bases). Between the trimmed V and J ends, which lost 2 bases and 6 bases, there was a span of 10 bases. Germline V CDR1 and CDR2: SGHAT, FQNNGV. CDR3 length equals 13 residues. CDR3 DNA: TGTGCCAGCAGCTTAACTATACAGGATGGCTACACCTTC. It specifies CASSLTIQDGYTF.

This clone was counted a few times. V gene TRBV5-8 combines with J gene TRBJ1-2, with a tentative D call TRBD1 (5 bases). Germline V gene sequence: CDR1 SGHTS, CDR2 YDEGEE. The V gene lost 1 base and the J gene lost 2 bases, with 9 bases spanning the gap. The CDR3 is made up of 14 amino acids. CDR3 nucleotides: TGTGCCAGCAGCTTGACAGGCCGAAACTATGGCTACACCTTC. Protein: CASSLTGRNYGYTF.

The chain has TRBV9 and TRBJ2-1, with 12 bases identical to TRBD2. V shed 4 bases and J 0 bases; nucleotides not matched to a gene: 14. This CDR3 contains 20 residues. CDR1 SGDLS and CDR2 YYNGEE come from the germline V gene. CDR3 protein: CASSFKSGLAGSSSYNEQFF. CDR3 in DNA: TGTGCCAGCAGCTTCAAATCTGGACTAGCGGGATCAAGCTCCTACAATGAGCAGTTCTTC. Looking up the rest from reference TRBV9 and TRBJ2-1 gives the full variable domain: DSGVTQTPKHLITATGQRVTLRCSPRSGDLSVYWYQQSLDQGLQFLIQYYNGEERAKGNILERFSAQQFPDLHSELNLSSLELGDSALYFCASSFKSGLAGSSSYNEQFFGPGTRLTVL.

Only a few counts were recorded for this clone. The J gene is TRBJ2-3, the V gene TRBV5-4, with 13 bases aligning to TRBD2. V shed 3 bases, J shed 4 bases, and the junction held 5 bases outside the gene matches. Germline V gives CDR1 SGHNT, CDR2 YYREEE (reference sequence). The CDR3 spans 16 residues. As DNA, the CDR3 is TGTGCCAGCAGCTCGAAAACTAGCGGGAGGGCAGATACGCAGTATTTT. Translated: CASSSKTSGRADTQYF.

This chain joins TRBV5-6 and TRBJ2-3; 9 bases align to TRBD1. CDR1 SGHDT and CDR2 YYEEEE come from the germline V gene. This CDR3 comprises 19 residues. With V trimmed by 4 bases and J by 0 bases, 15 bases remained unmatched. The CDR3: CASSRRPGQGGLSTDTQYF. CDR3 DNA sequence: TGTGCCAGCAGCAGACGACCGGGACAGGGAGGACTTAGCACAGATACGCAGTATTTT.

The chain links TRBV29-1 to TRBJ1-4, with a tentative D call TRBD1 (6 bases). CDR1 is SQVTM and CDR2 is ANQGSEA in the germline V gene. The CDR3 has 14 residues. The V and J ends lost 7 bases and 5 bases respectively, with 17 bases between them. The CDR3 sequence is CSALRKGGNEKLFF. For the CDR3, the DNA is TGCAGCGCTCTACGTAAGGGGGGCAATGAAAAACTGTTTTTT. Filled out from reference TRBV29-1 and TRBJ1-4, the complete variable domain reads SAVISQKPSRDICQRGTSLTIQCQVDSQVTMMFWYRQQPGQSLTLIATANQGSEATYESGFVIDKFPISRPNLTFSTLTVSNMSPEDSSIYLCSALRKGGNEKLFFGSGTQLSVL.

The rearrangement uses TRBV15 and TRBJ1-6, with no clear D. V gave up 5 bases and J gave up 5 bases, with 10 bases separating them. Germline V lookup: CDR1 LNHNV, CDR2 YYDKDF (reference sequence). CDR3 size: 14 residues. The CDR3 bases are TGTGCCACCAGCCCCACCCGGGATAATTCACCCCTCCACTTT. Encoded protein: CATSPTRDNSPLHF.

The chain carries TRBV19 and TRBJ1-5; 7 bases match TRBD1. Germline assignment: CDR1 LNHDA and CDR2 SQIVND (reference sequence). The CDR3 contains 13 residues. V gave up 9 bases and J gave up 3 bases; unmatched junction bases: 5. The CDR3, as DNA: TGTGCCAGCCAGGGACAGAACAATCAGCCCCAGCATTTT. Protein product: CASQGQNNQPQHF.

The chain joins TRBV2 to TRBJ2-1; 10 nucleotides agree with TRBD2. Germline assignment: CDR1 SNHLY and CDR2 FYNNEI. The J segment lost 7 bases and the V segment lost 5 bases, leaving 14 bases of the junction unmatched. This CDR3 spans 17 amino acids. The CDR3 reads CASSRRASGRQVNEQFF. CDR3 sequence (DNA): TGTGCCAGCAGTCGCCGGGCTAGCGGGAGACAGGTGAATGAGCAGTTCTTC.

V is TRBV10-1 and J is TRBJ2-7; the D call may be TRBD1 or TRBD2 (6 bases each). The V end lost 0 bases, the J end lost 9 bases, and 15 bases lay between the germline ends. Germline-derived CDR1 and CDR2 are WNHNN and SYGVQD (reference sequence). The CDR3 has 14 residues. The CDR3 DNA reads TGCGCCAGCAGTGAGTCGGGGCAGGGGCGGGGGCAGTACTTC. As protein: CASSESGQGRGQYF.

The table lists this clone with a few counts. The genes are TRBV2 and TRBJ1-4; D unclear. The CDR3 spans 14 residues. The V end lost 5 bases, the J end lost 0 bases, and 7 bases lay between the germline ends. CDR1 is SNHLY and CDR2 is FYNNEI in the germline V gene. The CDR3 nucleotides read TGTGCCAGCAGTAGGGAGGCAACTAATGAAAAACTGTTTTTT. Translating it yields CASSREATNEKLFF.

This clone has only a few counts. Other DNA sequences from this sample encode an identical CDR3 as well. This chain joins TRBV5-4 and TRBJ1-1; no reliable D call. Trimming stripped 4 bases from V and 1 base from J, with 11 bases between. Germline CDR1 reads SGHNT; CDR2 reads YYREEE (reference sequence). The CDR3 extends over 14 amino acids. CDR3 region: CASSLDRTNTEAFF. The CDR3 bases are TGTGCCAGCAGCCTGGATCGAACGAACACTGAAGCTTTCTTT.

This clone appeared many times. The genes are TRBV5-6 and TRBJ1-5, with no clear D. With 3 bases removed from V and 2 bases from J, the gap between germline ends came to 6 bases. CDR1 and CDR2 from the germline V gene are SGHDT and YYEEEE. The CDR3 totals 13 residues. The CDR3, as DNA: TGTGCCAGCAGCTGGCAGGGCAATCAGCCCCAGCATTTT. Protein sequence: CASSWQGNQPQHF.

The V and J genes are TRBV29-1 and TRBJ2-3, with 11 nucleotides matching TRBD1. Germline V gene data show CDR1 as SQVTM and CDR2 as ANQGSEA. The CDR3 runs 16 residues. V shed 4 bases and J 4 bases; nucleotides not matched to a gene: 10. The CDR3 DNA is TGCAGCGTTGGGCGATCTCCGGGACAGGGGGCAGATACGCAGTATTTT. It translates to CSVGRSPGQGADTQYF.

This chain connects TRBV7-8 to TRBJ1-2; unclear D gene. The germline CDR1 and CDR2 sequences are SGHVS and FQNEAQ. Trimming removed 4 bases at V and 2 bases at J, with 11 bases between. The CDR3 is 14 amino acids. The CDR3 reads CASSSGLENYGYTF. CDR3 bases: TGTGCCAGCAGCTCAGGACTGGAAAACTATGGCTACACCTTC.

The CDR3 region is CASSDPRGVTGELFF. Here the CDR3 DNA reads TGTGCCAGCAGTGATCCCAGGGGAGTGACCGGGGAGCTGTTTTTT. This chain uses TRBV25-1 with TRBJ2-2; weak D call: TRBD1 (6 bases). The germline V gene has CDR1 MGHDK and CDR2 SYGVNS. The CDR3 length is 15 residues. V lost 3 bases and J lost 5, with 13 bases in between. The full variable domain, its missing parts supplied by reference TRBV25-1 and TRBJ2-2, is EADIYQTPRYLVIGTGKKITLECSQTMGHDKMYWYQQDPGMELHLIHYSYGVNSTEKGDLSSESTVSRIRTEHFPLTLESARPSHTSQYLCASSDPRGVTGELFFGEGSRLTVL.

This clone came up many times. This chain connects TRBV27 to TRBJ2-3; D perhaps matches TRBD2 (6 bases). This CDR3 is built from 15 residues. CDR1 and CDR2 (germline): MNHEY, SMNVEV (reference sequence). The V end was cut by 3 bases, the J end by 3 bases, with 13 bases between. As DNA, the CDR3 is TGTGCCAGCAGTTTCATTGTGGCGGGAACAGATACGCAGTATTTT. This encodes CASSFIVAGTDTQYF.

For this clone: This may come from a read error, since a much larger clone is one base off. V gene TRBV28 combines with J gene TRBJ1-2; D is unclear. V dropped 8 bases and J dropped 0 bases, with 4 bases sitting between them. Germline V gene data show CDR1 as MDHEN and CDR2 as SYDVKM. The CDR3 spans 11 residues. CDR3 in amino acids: CASVSNYGYTF. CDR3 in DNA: TGTGCCAGCGTCTCTAACTATGGCTACACCTTC.

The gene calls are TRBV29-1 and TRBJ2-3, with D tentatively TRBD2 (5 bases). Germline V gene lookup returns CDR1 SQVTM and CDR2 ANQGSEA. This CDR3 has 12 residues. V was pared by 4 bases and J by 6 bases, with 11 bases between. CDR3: CSVGLPEDTQYF. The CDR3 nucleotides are TGCAGCGTTGGACTACCCGAGGATACGCAGTATTTT.

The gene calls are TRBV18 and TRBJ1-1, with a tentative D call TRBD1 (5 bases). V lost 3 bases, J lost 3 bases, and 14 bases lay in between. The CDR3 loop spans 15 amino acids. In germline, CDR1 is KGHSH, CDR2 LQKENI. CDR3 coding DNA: TGTGCCAGCTCACCGCGACAGTCACAGGACACTGAAGCTTTCTTT. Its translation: CASSPRQSQDTEAFF. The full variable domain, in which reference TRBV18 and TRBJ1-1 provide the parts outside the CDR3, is NAGVMQNPRHLVRRRGQEARLRCSPMKGHSHVYWYRQLPEEGLKFMVYLQKENIIDESGMPKERFSAEFPKEGPSILRIQQVVRGDSAAYFCASSPRQSQDTEAFFGQGTRLTVV.

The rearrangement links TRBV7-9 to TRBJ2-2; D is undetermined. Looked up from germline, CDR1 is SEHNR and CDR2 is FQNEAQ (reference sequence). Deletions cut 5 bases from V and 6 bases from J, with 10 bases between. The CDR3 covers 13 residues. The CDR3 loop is CASSNNKAGELFF. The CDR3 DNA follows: TGTGCCAGCAGCAACAACAAGGCCGGGGAGCTGTTTTTT.

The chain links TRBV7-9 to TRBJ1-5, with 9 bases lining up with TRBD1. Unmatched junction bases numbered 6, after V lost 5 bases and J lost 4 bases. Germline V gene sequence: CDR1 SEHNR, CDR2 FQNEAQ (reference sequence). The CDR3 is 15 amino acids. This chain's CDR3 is CASSRTGDVNQPQHF. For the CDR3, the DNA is TGTGCCAGCAGCCGGACAGGGGATGTAAATCAGCCCCAGCATTTT.

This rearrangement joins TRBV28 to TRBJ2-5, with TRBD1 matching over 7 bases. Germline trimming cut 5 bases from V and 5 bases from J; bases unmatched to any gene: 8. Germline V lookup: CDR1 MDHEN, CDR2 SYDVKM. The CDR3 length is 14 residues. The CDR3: CASSPTGQEETQYF. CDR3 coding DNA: TGTGCCAGCAGTCCCACAGGACAGGAGGAGACCCAGTACTTC.

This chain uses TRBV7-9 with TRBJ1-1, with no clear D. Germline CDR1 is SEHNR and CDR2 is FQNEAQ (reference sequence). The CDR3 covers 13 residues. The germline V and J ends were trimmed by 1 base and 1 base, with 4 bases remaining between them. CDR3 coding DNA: TGTGCCAGCAGCTTAGTCTGGAACACTGAAGCTTTCTTT. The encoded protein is CASSLVWNTEAFF.